The next 15 T cell receptor beta chains were all read from a single sample in a study of OX40 agonist ivuxolimab in advanced cancers. The library came from the immunoSEQ multiplex PCR assay. TCRdb took over this immuneACCESS table, retaining in-frame rearrangements with V and J assigned. Such tables are incomplete; in checked studies, under half of the missing clones stem from an unresolved V gene, and the remainder is unexplained. This sample comprises 92,000 or so clones, about four fifths of them detected only once. The ten largest clones represent roughly 6% of the sample. The specimen comprised CD4+ or CD8+ T cells sorted from blood, sampled in a trial of the OX40 agonist ivuxolimab. These receptors were collected from an adult with an advanced solid tumor such as melanoma, head and neck, liver or kidney cancer.

The genes are TRBV7-3 and TRBJ2-1; the match to TRBD2 covers 9 bases. Germline V lookup: CDR1 SGHTA, CDR2 FQGTGA. The CDR3 extends over 14 amino acids. V was clipped by 5 bases and J by 8 bases; unmatched bases: 7. The CDR3 DNA sequence: TGTGCCAGCAGCCCCATTGCGGGGGGGCATGAGCAGTTCTTC. Translation: CASSPIAGGHEQFF.

This sequence joins TRBV6-5 and TRBJ2-7; 11 positions match TRBD2. CDR3 length: 15 residues. The V gene's germline CDR1 is MNHEY and CDR2 SVGAGI. Trimming removed 0 bases from V and 5 bases from J; junction bases left unmatched: 3. The CDR3 DNA sequence: TGTGCCAGCAGTTACTCCCTAGCGGGAGGTCACGAGCAGTACTTC. It translates to CASSYSLAGGHEQYF.

The genes are TRBV7-2 and TRBJ2-7; D call uncertain. V was pared by 2 bases and J by 7 bases, with 18 bases between. Per the germline V gene, CDR1 is SGHTA and CDR2 is FQGNSA. The CDR3 has 15 amino acids. The CDR3 nucleotides read TGTGCCAGCAGCTTATCGGGTAACGGGTTTAGGGAGCAGTACTTC. It translates to CASSLSGNGFREQYF.

The rearrangement links TRBV27 to TRBJ2-5; 7 bases are shared with TRBD1. The J call may be mistaken, given a closer DNA end match to TRBJ2-7. This CDR3 region has 15 residues. Germline CDR1 is MNHEY and CDR2 is SMNVEV (reference sequence). CDR3: CASSLAPGQTYEQYF. The CDR3, as DNA: TGTGCCAGCAGTTTAGCTCCGGGACAGACCTACGAGCAGTACTTC.

V usage is TRBV7-9 and J usage is TRBJ1-1; TRBD1 agrees at 9 bases. CDR3 length: 16 residues. V gave up 4 bases and J gave up 5 bases; unmatched junction bases: 11. The germline V gene has CDR1 SEHNR and CDR2 FQNEAQ (reference sequence). The DNA of the CDR3 is TGTGCCAGCAGCTCGGATGGGGGGACAGGGAAAACTGAAGCTTTCTTT. It translates to CASSSDGGTGKTEAFF. The full variable domain, with the rest looked up from reference TRBV7-9 and TRBJ1-1, is DTGVSQNPRHKITKRGQNVTFRCDPISEHNRLYWYRQTLGQGPEFLTYFQNEAQLEKSRLLSDRFSAERPKGSFSTLEIQRTEQGDSAMYLCASSSDGGTGKTEAFFGQGTRLTVV.

The chain joins TRBV4-1 to TRBJ2-3; 7 bases are shared with TRBD2. There are 15 residues in the CDR3. V lost 1 base, J lost 4 bases, and 5 bases stayed unmatched. CDR1 MGHRA and CDR2 YSYEKL come from the germline V gene. CDR3 in DNA: TGCGCCAGCAGCCAAGTAGCCAGCGGGGCAGATACGCAGTATTTT. Translation: CASSQVASGADTQYF.

The CDR3 loop is CASSFRERTEAFF. Here the CDR3 DNA reads TGTGCCAGCAGCTTCAGGGAAAGAACTGAAGCTTTCTTT. This sequence joins TRBV7-9 and TRBJ1-1, with D perhaps TRBD1 (5 bases). The germline CDR1 and CDR2 sequences are SEHNR and FQNEAQ (reference sequence). V lost 3 bases to trimming and J lost 5 bases, with 10 bases between them. This CDR3 region has 13 residues.

This chain joins TRBV5-1 and TRBJ2-3; 9 bases fit TRBD2. This CDR3 contains 15 residues. The germline V gene has CDR1 SGHRS and CDR2 YFSETQ. V was pared by 5 bases and J by 4 bases, with 8 bases of the junction left unmatched. CDR3 region: CASREGSGGSDTQYF. The CDR3 DNA reads as TGCGCCAGCAGGGAGGGTAGCGGGGGCTCAGATACGCAGTATTTT.

J is TRBJ2-6 and V is TRBV7-2; D is unclear. CDR1 and CDR2 from the germline V gene are SGHTA and FQGNSA. V gave up 0 bases and J gave up 2 bases, with 2 bases separating them. The CDR3 spans 14 residues. CDR3 region: CASSLAAGANVLTF. CDR3 nucleotide sequence: TGTGCCAGCAGCTTAGCTGCTGGGGCCAACGTCCTGACTTTC.

This chain links TRBV18 with TRBJ2-5; tentative D call: TRBD2 (5 bases). CDR3 size: 13 residues. V lost 6 bases and J lost 4, with 12 bases in between. Germline V gene lookup returns CDR1 KGHSH and CDR2 LQKENI. The CDR3 sequence is CASSQVAGETQYF. CDR3 nucleotide sequence: TGTGCCAGCTCCCAGGTTGCGGGAGAGACCCAGTACTTC.

J is TRBJ1-2 and V is TRBV6-5; 7 bases fit TRBD1. The CDR3 is 14 residues long. V dropped 2 bases and J dropped 7; count of bases not matched to a gene: 7. Germline loops: CDR1 MNHEY, CDR2 SVGAGI. The CDR3 region is CASSYPGTEAGYTF. CDR3 nucleotide sequence: TGTGCCAGCAGTTACCCTGGGACAGAGGCTGGCTACACCTTC.

This chain connects TRBV7-2 to TRBJ1-1, with 9 bases lining up with TRBD1. This CDR3 has 17 amino acids. Germline V gives CDR1 SGHTA, CDR2 FQGNSA. Losses at the gene ends were 6 bases for V and 1 base for J; bases not matched to a gene: 12. The CDR3 region has the DNA TGTGCCAGCAGTAGGGGTTTTCGACAGGGGGGGAACACTGAAGCTTTCTTT. Residues: CASSRGFRQGGNTEAFF.

This clone was counted once. This sequence joins TRBV2 and TRBJ2-6; 7 bases map to TRBD1. Germline lookup yields CDR1 SNHLY and CDR2 FYNNEI. The length of the CDR3 is 17 residues. The V gene end was trimmed by 3 bases and the J gene end by 0 bases; junction bases not matched to a gene: 5. The CDR3 sequence is CASSDRDSLSGANVLTF. The DNA for the CDR3 is TGTGCCAGCAGTGATCGGGACAGCCTCTCTGGGGCCAACGTCCTGACTTTC.

The rearrangement links TRBV12-5 to TRBJ2-4, with D maybe TRBD2 (5 bases). The germline V gene encodes CDR1 LGHNT and CDR2 FRNRAP. V was trimmed by 6 bases and J by 6 bases, leaving 18 bases between them. CDR3 length: 15 amino acids. CDR3 coding DNA: TGTGCTAGTGGAATACGATCCCCGGGATCAAACATTCAGTACTTC. It encodes CASGIRSPGSNIQYF.

The chain couples TRBV9 to TRBJ1-5; D not resolved. V was pared by 4 bases and J by 5 bases, with 16 bases between. Germline CDR1 SGDLS, CDR2 YYNGEE. This CDR3 contains 15 residues. CDR3 sequence (DNA): TGTGCCAGCAGCCAGGTGGGAACGCGGGATCAGCCCCAGCATTTT. It encodes CASSQVGTRDQPQHF.